The rows below give T cell receptor beta chains drawn from one sample of a study of blood T cell repertoires in COVID-19. TCRdb's copy holds only in-frame clones and misses some; the assay was immunoSEQ multiplex PCR. The profile shows tens of thousands of clones, 87% of them singletons. The sequenced material came from peripheral blood. Every receptor here comes from a man between 60 and 70 years old with active COVID-19. The CDR3 runs from the conserved cysteine through the conserved F or W. Each record gives: J gene, V gene, clone size, D gene, CDR3 protein, CDR3 DNA. The D gene is left open where the match is weak. Clone sizes are given selectively: once, few, many, or a class where the clone is expanded.

TRBJ1-5,TRBV19,.,TRBD1,CASGQGMGNQPQHF,TGTGCCAGTGGACAGGGGATGGGCAATCAGCCCCAGCATTTT
TRBJ2-2,TRBV5-1,.,TRBD1,CASSNPKTGGGTGELFF,TGCGCCAGCAGCAACCCAAAGACAGGGGGCGGCACCGGGGAGCTGTTTTTT
TRBJ1-2,TRBV3-1/TRBV3-2,once,TRBD1,CASSRTGTGGYGYTF,TGTGCCAGCAGCCGTACCGGGACAGGGGGCTATGGCTACACCTTC
TRBJ2-7,TRBV7-9,.,.,CASSSFRDNSYEQYF,TGTGCCAGCAGCTCTTTCCGGGACAACTCCTACGAGCAGTACTTC
TRBJ2-5,TRBV20-1,.,.,CSASRSAGETQYF,TGCAGTGCTAGTCGCTCGGCGGGGGAGACCCAGTACTTC
TRBJ1-2,TRBV28,.,.,CASSPQSFELFRYTF,TGTGCCAGCAGTCCGCAATCGTTTGAACTATTTCGTTACACCTTC
TRBJ2-7,TRBV19,.,TRBD1,CASSIGTGTYEQYF,TGTGCCAGTAGTATTGGGACAGGTACTTACGAGCAGTACTTC
TRBJ1-1,TRBV6-2/TRBV6-3,few,TRBD1,CASSRRDRNTEAFF,TGTGCCAGCAGTCGCCGGGACAGGAACACTGAAGCTTTCTTT
TRBJ1-3,TRBV19,.,TRBD1,CASSIRTARDRGPYSGNTIYF,TGTGCCAGTAGTATCAGGACTGCACGGGACAGGGGGCCATACTCTGGAAACACCATATATTTT
TRBJ2-1,TRBV5-1,.,TRBD1,CASSPGTGGPYNEQFF,TGCGCCAGCAGCCCCGGGACAGGGGGCCCATACAATGAGCAGTTCTTC
TRBJ2-1,TRBV4-1,.,.,CASSQEWGRGLYNEQFF,TGCGCCAGCAGCCAAGAATGGGGCAGGGGCCTTTACAATGAGCAGTTCTTC
TRBJ2-1,TRBV14,.,.,CASSPQDSPYNEQFF,TGTGCCAGCAGCCCCCAAGATAGCCCCTACAATGAGCAGTTCTTC
TRBJ2-1,TRBV7-8,.,TRBD2,CASSHSGGLYNEQFF,TGTGCCAGCAGCCATAGCGGGGGTCTATACAATGAGCAGTTCTTC
TRBJ2-2,TRBV5-4,few,.,CASSLFSVGLTGELFF,TGTGCCAGCAGCTTGTTTTCTGTCGGGTTAACCGGGGAGCTGTTTTTT
TRBJ2-7,TRBV19,.,.,CASSSIRTASYEQYF,TGTGCCAGTAGTAGCATCAGGACAGCCTCCTACGAGCAGTACTTC
TRBJ1-1,TRBV6-5,.,.,CATTGAGRSTEAFF,TGTGCCACCACGGGAGCTGGAAGGAGCACTGAAGCTTTCTTT
TRBJ2-1,TRBV6-2/TRBV6-3,.,.,CASSYPINEQFF,TGTGCCAGCAGTTACCCAATCAATGAGCAGTTCTTC
TRBJ2-1,TRBV27,.,TRBD2,CASSRMIAGGLDEQFF,TGTGCCAGCAGTCGCATGATAGCGGGGGGGCTTGATGAGCAGTTCTTC
TRBJ1-2,TRBV6-5,few,.,CASRDLPQGPYGYTF,TGTGCCAGCAGAGATCTTCCACAGGGCCCCTATGGCTACACCTTC
TRBJ1-3,TRBV19,.,.,CASSPTWRQGGRNTIYF,TGTGCCAGTAGTCCAACCTGGCGGCAGGGAGGACGAAACACCATATATTTT
TRBJ2-1,TRBV6-6,.,.,CASLDPPKNNEQFF,TGTGCCAGCTTAGATCCCCCGAAAAACAATGAGCAGTTCTTC
TRBJ2-1,TRBV7-2,.,TRBD2,CASGRTSGGYNEQFF,TGTGCCAGCGGCCGGACTAGCGGGGGCTACAATGAGCAGTTCTTC
TRBJ2-5,TRBV5-4,.,.,CASSSRTTETQYF,TGTGCCAGCAGCTCTCGGACTACAGAGACCCAGTACTTC
TRBJ1-2,TRBV2,.,TRBD1,CASSQQGDYGYTF,TGTGCCAGCAGTCAACAGGGGGACTATGGCTACACCTTC
TRBJ1-1,TRBV30,few,TRBD1,CAWSGDSRSTEAFF,TGTGCCTGGAGTGGGGACAGCAGAAGTACTGAAGCTTTCTTT
TRBJ2-2,TRBV24-1,.,TRBD1,CATSDPGQGGTGELFF,TGTGCCACCAGTGACCCCGGACAGGGAGGCACCGGGGAGCTGTTTTTT
TRBJ2-7,TRBV4-1,once,TRBD1,CASSQRRTGGSTYEQYF,TGCGCCAGCAGCCAACGGCGGACAGGGGGGTCTACCTACGAGCAGTACTTC
TRBJ1-5,TRBV28,medium-sized,.,CASSLSSRASQPQHF,TGTGCCAGCAGTTTATCCTCCAGGGCCAGTCAGCCCCAGCATTTT
TRBJ2-7,TRBV5-6,.,.,CASSLSTGTEYF,TGTGCCAGCAGCTTGTCGACAGGGACTGAGTACTTC
TRBJ1-5,TRBV28,few,.,CASRNGGGSNQPQHF,TGTGCCAGCAGGAATGGGGGAGGCAGCAATCAGCCCCAGCATTTT
TRBJ1-1,TRBV7-8,.,.,CASSLSGRTNTEAFF,TGTGCCAGCAGCCTCTCCGGTCGGACAAACACTGAAGCTTTCTTT
TRBJ1-5,TRBV29-1,few,.,CSVEDRGFNQPQHF,TGCAGCGTTGAAGATAGGGGGTTCAATCAGCCCCAGCATTTT
TRBJ1-2,TRBV7-8,.,TRBD1,CASRPGGSNYGYTF,TGTGCCAGCAGGCCAGGGGGCTCAAACTATGGCTACACCTTC
TRBJ2-3,TRBV18,once,TRBD1,CASSPGTGSTDTQYF,TGTGCCAGCTCACCAGGGACAGGGAGCACAGATACGCAGTATTTT
TRBJ2-3,TRBV18,.,TRBD1,CASSPETGRRTDTQYF,TGTGCCAGCTCACCAGAGACAGGGCGGCGCACAGATACGCAGTATTTT
TRBJ1-6,TRBV3-1/TRBV3-2,.,.,CASSQGGSYNSPLHF,TGTGCCAGCAGCCAAGGAGGCTCATATAATTCACCCCTCCACTTT
TRBJ2-7,TRBV5-1,.,.,CASSLVDSSYEQYF,TGCGCCAGCAGCTTGGTGGACAGCTCCTACGAGCAGTACTTC